This T cell receptor beta chain came from a study of beta chain features in type 1 diabetes. Study results and caveats: Comparison showed that naive, central memory and Treg TCRB repertoires appeared more similar among patients than among healthy donors. VDJ junctions in type 1 diabetes patients carried more deletions and fewer insertions.

Since all of the isolated RNA was reverse transcribed, expressed TCRB transcripts were what got sequenced. The data were produced by immunoSEQ multiplex PCR, yet TCRdb's version contains in-frame clones alone and is incomplete. The table lists about 360,000 clones, 10% to 15% of them singletons, with 0.017% in the top ten. J was trimmed by 2 bases and V by 4 bases; bases with no gene match: 14. There are 17 residues in the CDR3. Germline CDR1 is KGHSH and CDR2 is LQKENI. Notes on this clone: As yet, its antigen is unknown.

The receptor was isolated from a young man in good health. The material sequenced was naive CD4+ T cells from blood. The rearrangement uses TRBV18 and TRBJ2-7; 7 bases fit TRBD2. CDR3 protein: CASSLQQGGRPPYEQYF. CDR3 nucleotide sequence: TGTGCCAGCTCACTACAGCAAGGCGGGAGACCCCCCTACGAGCAGTACTTC.